These T cell receptor beta chains were read from a single sample in a study of OX40 agonist ivuxolimab in advanced cancers. This table comes from immunoSEQ multiplex PCR, and its TCRdb copy is limited to in-frame clones, with some not included. The table includes tens of thousands of clones, about 80% detected once. The input for sequencing was CD4+ or CD8+ T cells sorted from blood, taken in a trial of the OX40 agonist ivuxolimab. The receptors originated from an adult with an advanced solid tumor such as melanoma, head and neck, liver or kidney cancer. The CDR3 runs from the conserved cysteine through the conserved F or W. The order of the fields is V gene, clone size, CDR3 protein. The size field is filled for only some rows; it gives once, few, many or a size class.

V gene: TRBV30; clone size: medium-sized; CDR3 protein: CASRGAGGYTF
V gene: TRBV9; clone size: NA; CDR3 protein: CASSVVGDSPLHF
V gene: TRBV28; clone size: NA; CDR3 protein: CASSLVGTGQETQYF
V gene: TRBV11-2; clone size: NA; CDR3 protein: CASSSWTSSPYEQYF
V gene: TRBV29-1; clone size: NA; CDR3 protein: CSVVGAGAPFQHF
V gene: TRBV19; clone size: NA; CDR3 protein: CASRGTTHNEQFF
V gene: TRBV5-1; clone size: NA; CDR3 protein: CASSSGAGGSTDTQYF
V gene: TRBV6-6; clone size: NA; CDR3 protein: CASLRGQGVSTEAFF
V gene: TRBV6-6; clone size: NA; CDR3 protein: CASIPQGNTGELFF
V gene: TRBV5-6; clone size: NA; CDR3 protein: CASSGRTGGTYGYTF
V gene: TRBV18; clone size: NA; CDR3 protein: CASSPTWTENTEAFF
V gene: TRBV10-3; clone size: NA; CDR3 protein: CAISEPGLGYEQFF
V gene: TRBV19; clone size: NA; CDR3 protein: CASSPRDRVQGRSNQPQHF
V gene: TRBV2; clone size: NA; CDR3 protein: CASSEQQGARETQYF
V gene: TRBV27; clone size: NA; CDR3 protein: CASSLLSGSTSNEQFF
V gene: TRBV5-1; clone size: few; CDR3 protein: CASSLAPPGSNEKLFF
V gene: TRBV6-5; clone size: NA; CDR3 protein: CASRRTSSNSYEQYF
V gene: TRBV27; clone size: NA; CDR3 protein: CASRSPRGIGELFF
V gene: TRBV30; clone size: NA; CDR3 protein: CACPDRGRTGELFF
V gene: TRBV6-5; clone size: once; CDR3 protein: CASSSLSSSSLHEQFF
V gene: TRBV18; clone size: NA; CDR3 protein: CASSPPGGPTGELFF
V gene: TRBV7-2; clone size: NA; CDR3 protein: CASSVMTSGAYEQYF
V gene: TRBV9; clone size: medium-sized; CDR3 protein: CASSPGHLNTEAFF
V gene: TRBV4-1; clone size: NA; CDR3 protein: CASSQGRTGELFF
V gene: TRBV5-6; clone size: NA; CDR3 protein: CASSLGRSEAFF
V gene: TRBV29-1; clone size: NA; CDR3 protein: CSVVSRGETQYF
V gene: TRBV5-1; clone size: NA; CDR3 protein: CASSLAGVGLQETQYF
V gene: TRBV30; clone size: few; CDR3 protein: CARKTGTEAFF
V gene: TRBV5-4; clone size: NA; CDR3 protein: CASSLVRRGGFTGELFF
V gene: TRBV9; clone size: NA; CDR3 protein: CASSVREGPSYNEQFF
V gene: TRBV6-5; clone size: NA; CDR3 protein: CASSSGQNTEAFF
V gene: TRBV6-1; clone size: NA; CDR3 protein: CASISGIASYEQYF
V gene: TRBV4-1; clone size: once; CDR3 protein: CASSPAGTLRSEQYF
V gene: TRBV25-1; clone size: NA; CDR3 protein: CASSDRDRVSNEQFF
V gene: TRBV2; clone size: NA; CDR3 protein: CASRGGGYEQYF
V gene: TRBV7-2; clone size: NA; CDR3 protein: CASSLAGDRGEDQPQHF
V gene: TRBV10-3; clone size: NA; CDR3 protein: CAISERGLGVDEQFF
V gene: TRBV6-1; clone size: NA; CDR3 protein: CASSEMFGKADTQYF
V gene: TRBV5-1; clone size: NA; CDR3 protein: CASSPGTGTTKEYF
V gene: TRBV28; clone size: NA; CDR3 protein: CASSSGQGPVGYGYTF
V gene: TRBV19; clone size: NA; CDR3 protein: CASSIQAGVKNEQYF
V gene: TRBV5-1; clone size: few; CDR3 protein: CASSLGGNNEKLFF
V gene: TRBV28; clone size: NA; CDR3 protein: CASRRQGASNQPQHF
V gene: TRBV7-8; clone size: NA; CDR3 protein: CASSLGAPGANVLTF
V gene: TRBV10-3; clone size: NA; CDR3 protein: CAISRDYEQYF